This TCR beta chain appears in the sequencing data of a study of liver allograft versus peripheral blood T cells (dated by TCRdb to the early 2020s). For the wider study: The study compared T cell receptor repertoires found within transplanted livers against repertoires in the peripheral blood of liver transplant recipients.

The investigation overall reported the following: According to the report, the T cell receptor repertoires detected in peripheral blood were different from the repertoires found inside liver allografts.

Data came from an Illumina MiSeq. The raw public data were reprocessed by TCRdb itself: fastp quality trimming at Q25, MiXCR clonotype calling, in-frame beta chains only. Each entry is one CDR3 protein sequence, shown with its most common DNA and genes. Counted in this sample were some 3,400 distinct CDR3 sequences; approximately 16% of them appeared once. Jointly, the top ten make up 21% of the sample. The trim is 3 bases for V and 7 bases for J, with a gap of 15 bases between the germline ends. Counted from cysteine to phenylalanine, this CDR3 has 14 amino acids. CDR3 DNA is the only sequence kept; it has 42 bases, read in frame from the first base. The germline V gene (reference sequence) specifies MNHEY as CDR1 and SMNVEV as CDR2. This clonotype counts as medium-sized (0.01 to 0.1%). It has no known antigen specificity. One base away there is no much larger clone; base qualities are not given.

The rearranged segments are TRBV27 and TRBJ1-1, with the D segment identity uncertain. The origin of this receptor is a human patient who had a liver transplant. In transplant recipients, some T cells may be of donor rather than host origin. The CDR3 sequence is CASSFGRPDGEAFF. The DNA sequence is as follows: TGTGCCAGCAGTTTCGGCAGACCGGACGGTGAAGCTTTCTTT.